A single sample gave rise to the 27 T cell receptor beta chains below, sequenced in a study of blood T cell repertoires in COVID-19. Produced via immunoSEQ multiplex PCR; TCRdb's table is partial and in-frame only. The table lists some 150,000 clones, around 80% of them singletons. Sequencing was done on a sample of peripheral blood. These TCRs come from a woman of 80 years or more in a cohort sampled during active or convalescent COVID-19.

The rearrangement joins TRBV5-4 to TRBJ1-1; D gene unclear. V shed 2 bases and J shed 6 bases, with 11 bases lying between them. Germline-derived CDR1 and CDR2 are SGHNT and YYREEE (reference sequence). This CDR3 is built from 13 residues. The CDR3 is CASSFGRKSEAFF. CDR3 DNA: TGTGCCAGCAGCTTTGGCAGGAAATCTGAAGCTTTCTTT. The whole variable domain, filled in from reference TRBV5-4 and TRBJ1-1, reads ETGVTQSPTHLIKTRGQQVTLRCSSQSGHNTVSWYQQALGQGPQFIFQYYREEENGRGNFPPRFSGLQFPNYSSELNVNALELDDSALYLCASSFGRKSEAFFGQGTRLTVV.

In its sample, this clone was seen a few times. The chain links TRBV18 to TRBJ1-5; D ambiguous. The length of the CDR3 is 14 residues. V was cut by 6 bases and J by 1 base, with 10 bases left in between. The germline V gene has CDR1 KGHSH and CDR2 LQKENI. Here the CDR3 reads CASSPTTSNQPQHF. The CDR3 DNA reads as TGTGCCAGCTCCCCCACTACCAGCAATCAGCCCCAGCATTTT.

This chain connects TRBV6-1 to TRBJ1-2; D unclear. V dropped 0 bases and J dropped 0 bases, with 8 bases sitting between them. The CDR3 has 15 amino acids. Germline V lookup: CDR1 MNHNS, CDR2 SASEGT. The DNA for the CDR3 is TGTGCCAGCAGTGAAGCAGGGAGAGCTAACTATGGCTACACCTTC. Protein product: CASSEAGRANYGYTF.

V and J are TRBV7-3 and TRBJ1-1; maybe TRBD1 (5 bases). V was cut by 0 bases and J by 0 bases, with 11 bases left in between. The CDR3 length is 16 residues. CDR1 and CDR2 from the germline V gene are SGHTA and FQGTGA. CDR3: CASSLTGAGMNTEAFF. The CDR3 nucleotides are TGTGCCAGCAGCTTAACCGGGGCGGGAATGAACACTGAAGCTTTCTTT.

The chain joins TRBV7-8 to TRBJ2-3; TRBD1 agrees at 7 bases. V trimming: 1 base; J trimming: 0 bases; junction bases outside the gene matches: 10. The CDR3 is made up of 18 amino acids. Germline loops: CDR1 SGHVS, CDR2 FQNEAQ. The CDR3 nucleotides read TGTGCCAGCAGCTTAGTCCGTGGGACAGCTACTAGCACAGATACGCAGTATTTT. Translation gives CASSLVRGTATSTDTQYF.

The chain couples TRBV7-3 to TRBJ2-3; 7 bases match TRBD2. Germline lookup yields CDR1 SGHTA and CDR2 FQGTGA. Losses at the gene ends were 0 bases for V and 2 bases for J; bases not matched to a gene: 2. The CDR3 spans 15 residues. CDR3 coding DNA: TGTGCCAGCAGCTTAACTGCGGGGGTCACAGATACGCAGTATTTT. It translates to CASSLTAGVTDTQYF.

V usage is TRBV5-4 and J usage is TRBJ2-7, with 8 bases aligning to TRBD1. This CDR3 is built from 15 residues. Germline trimming cut 4 bases from V and 3 bases from J; bases unmatched to any gene: 9. CDR1 is SGHNT and CDR2 is YYREEE in the germline V gene (reference sequence). The chain's CDR3 is CASSNPDRVGYEQYF. In DNA, the CDR3 is TGTGCCAGCAGCAACCCGGACAGGGTGGGCTACGAGCAGTACTTC.

This chain joins TRBV27 and TRBJ2-7, with 11 bases lining up with TRBD1. J was trimmed by 1 base and V by 5 bases; bases with no gene match: 10. This CDR3 is built from 17 residues. Germline-derived CDR1 and CDR2 are MNHEY and SMNVEV (reference sequence). CDR3 sequence reads: CASSSAPDRGLSYEQYV. CDR3 DNA sequence: TGTGCCAGCAGTAGCGCCCCGGACAGGGGGCTTTCCTACGAGCAGTACGTC.

J is TRBJ2-7 and V is TRBV6-6; D not certain. The CDR3 extends over 12 amino acids. Germline V CDR1 and CDR2: MNHNY, SVGAGI (reference sequence). Trimming shortened V by 6 bases and J by 5 bases, and 11 bases separated the two germline ends. The CDR3 nucleotides read TGTGCCAGCAGCCTAGGATCTGACGAGCAGTACGTC. Translating it yields CASSLGSDEQYV.

This sequence joins TRBV28 and TRBJ1-4, with no clear D. CDR3 length: 16 residues. Trimming cost V 3 bases and J 3 bases, with 14 bases left between them. Germline CDR1 and CDR2: MDHEN and SYDVKM. The CDR3 loop is CASSFGSEGSNEKLFF. In DNA form, the CDR3 reads TGTGCCAGCAGTTTTGGGTCAGAGGGATCTAATGAAAAACTGTTTTTT.

The chain uses TRBV7-9 and TRBJ1-3; 8 nucleotides match TRBD1. CDR3 length equals 15 residues. CDR1 and CDR2 from the germline V gene are SEHNR and FQNEAQ (reference sequence). With 5 bases clipped from V and 3 bases from J, the junction kept 6 bases outside the gene matches. The CDR3 DNA reads TGTGCCAGCAGCCCCCAGGGGGCATATGGAAACACCATATATTTT. Protein product: CASSPQGAYGNTIYF.

The rearrangement joins TRBV7-2 to TRBJ2-1, with D perhaps TRBD2 (6 bases). Trimming stripped 5 bases from V and 9 bases from J, with 14 bases between. The CDR3 runs 13 residues. Germline values: CDR1 SGHTA, CDR2 FQGNSA. CDR3 residues: CASSARTRGEQFF. CDR3 nucleotide sequence: TGTGCCAGCAGCGCCCGGACGCGGGGTGAGCAGTTCTTC.

The chain couples TRBV9 to TRBJ2-1, with a tentative D call TRBD2 (6 bases). Germline V gene sequence: CDR1 SGDLS, CDR2 YYNGEE. V lost 0 bases, J lost 2 bases, and 12 bases lay in between. The CDR3 length is 16 residues. The CDR3 sequence is CASSVAERGTYNEQFF. Written as DNA, the CDR3 is TGTGCCAGCAGCGTAGCTGAACGGGGGACCTACAATGAGCAGTTCTTC. Filled out from reference TRBV9 and TRBJ2-1, the complete variable domain reads DSGVTQTPKHLITATGQRVTLRCSPRSGDLSVYWYQQSLDQGLQFLIQYYNGEERAKGNILERFSAQQFPDLHSELNLSSLELGDSALYFCASSVAERGTYNEQFFGPGTRLTVL.

The gene calls are TRBV5-1 and TRBJ2-2; D remains ambiguous. V gave up 2 bases and J gave up 0 bases, with 8 bases separating them. Per the germline V gene, CDR1 is SGHRS and CDR2 is YFSETQ. This CDR3 spans 15 amino acids. CDR3 amino acids: CASSLSVPNTGELFF. The CDR3 DNA is TGCGCCAGCAGCTTATCCGTCCCGAACACCGGGGAGCTGTTTTTT.

This chain joins TRBV3-1 (or the pseudogene TRBV3-2) and TRBJ1-2; possibly TRBD1 for D (5 bases). The germline CDR1 and CDR2 sequences are LGHDT and YNNKEL (reference sequence). The CDR3 extends over 14 amino acids. Trimming pared 6 bases from V and 3 bases from J, leaving 14 bases between. The CDR3 DNA reads as TGTGCCAGCAGACTCGGACACCGGGACTATGGCTACACCTTC. Protein sequence: CASRLGHRDYGYTF.

The chain employs TRBV4-1 and TRBJ2-6, with unresolved D. V was pared by 1 base and J by 4 bases, with 11 bases between. This CDR3 comprises 16 residues. Germline CDR1 MGHRA, CDR2 YSYEKL. CDR3 protein: CASSQARLAGANVLTF. CDR3 sequence (DNA): TGCGCCAGCAGCCAAGCGCGACTTGCCGGGGCCAACGTCCTGACTTTC.

This chain links TRBV7-9 with TRBJ1-4; TRBD1 aligns across 9 bases. Trimming took 5 bases from V and 8 from J; bases not matched to a gene: 9. CDR3 size: 15 residues. Germline V gene lookup returns CDR1 SEHNR and CDR2 FQNEAQ (reference sequence). CDR3 amino acids: CASSPRDRVGEKLFF. CDR3 DNA: TGTGCCAGCAGCCCAAGGGACAGGGTAGGGGAAAAACTGTTTTTT. The full variable domain, with the rest looked up from reference TRBV7-9 and TRBJ1-4, is DTGVSQNPRHKITKRGQNVTFRCDPISEHNRLYWYRQTLGQGPEFLTYFQNEAQLEKSRLLSDRFSAERPKGSFSTLEIQRTEQGDSAMYLCASSPRDRVGEKLFFGSGTQLSVL.

This clone has a single count. V usage is TRBV28 and J usage is TRBJ2-1; perhaps TRBD1 as D (6 bases). The CDR3 length is 14 residues. Germline lookup yields CDR1 MDHEN and CDR2 SYDVKM. The V end lost 5 bases, the J end lost 4 bases, and 12 bases lay between the germline ends. DNA for the CDR3: TGTGCCAGCAGTCACATGCAGGGGTACAATGAGCAGTTCTTC. This translates into CASSHMQGYNEQFF. Full variable domain (remainder filled in from reference TRBV28 and TRBJ2-1): DVKVTQSSRYLVKRTGEKVFLECVQDMDHENMFWYRQDPGLGLRLIYFSYDVKMKEKGDIPEGYSVSREKKERFSLILESASTNQTSMYLCASSHMQGYNEQFFGPGTRLTVL.

The chain recombines TRBV3-1 (or the pseudogene TRBV3-2) with TRBJ1-2; D perhaps matches TRBD1 (5 bases). Germline V lookup: CDR1 LGHDT, CDR2 YNNKEL (reference sequence). The CDR3 has 16 residues. V lost 0 bases and J lost 4, with 15 bases in between. CDR3 in amino acids: CASSQDLGVSSYGYTF. DNA for the CDR3: TGTGCCAGCAGCCAAGATCTAGGGGTGTCAAGCTATGGCTACACCTTC.

The V gene is TRBV2, the J gene TRBJ1-1, with TRBD1 matching 7 bases. CDR3 length: 13 amino acids. J was trimmed by 6 bases and V by 3 bases; bases with no gene match: 4. CDR1 is SNHLY, CDR2 FYNNEI, per germline. Here the CDR3 reads CASSELTGAEAFF. CDR3 sequence (DNA): TGTGCCAGCAGTGAGTTAACAGGGGCTGAAGCTTTCTTT.

This clone came up once. J is TRBJ1-4 and V is TRBV6-2 or TRBV6-3, with 12 bases aligning to TRBD1. Germline lookup yields CDR1 MNHEY and CDR2 SVGEGT. Unmatched junction bases numbered 5, after V lost 1 base and J lost 8 bases. This CDR3 contains 16 residues. The CDR3 DNA reads TGTGCCAGCAGTTACTGGGGGACAGGGGGCGGCGAAAAACTGTTTTTT. It specifies CASSYWGTGGGEKLFF.

The gene calls are TRBV24-1 and TRBJ2-1; 9 bases fit TRBD1. The V segment lost 6 bases and the J segment 4 bases; nucleotides outside the gene matches: 12. The CDR3 contains 17 residues. The germline V gene encodes CDR1 KGHDR and CDR2 SFDVKD. CDR3 nucleotides: TGTGCCACCAGTCAAACATCGCCCGGGACAGGGTACAATGAGCAGTTCTTC. This gives the protein CATSQTSPGTGYNEQFF.

Worth noting for this clone: Its ends do not fully match the called genes, so a read error is possible. This chain joins TRBV7-7 and TRBJ2-3; D might be TRBD2 (6 bases). The CDR3 has 15 amino acids. CDR1 and CDR2 from the germline V gene are SSHAT and FNYEAQ (reference sequence). The CDR3 spells CASSSGLLSGDTQYF. CDR3 coding DNA: TGTGCTAGCAGCTCGGGACTCCTCTCAGGGGATACGCAGTATTTT.

The rearrangement uses TRBV28 and TRBJ1-6; D unresolved. The CDR3 length is 14 residues. V was cut by 3 bases and J by 4 bases, with 7 bases left in between. Germline V gene data show CDR1 as MDHEN and CDR2 as SYDVKM. CDR3 sequence: CASSFLQYNSPLHF. The CDR3 nucleotides are TGTGCCAGCAGTTTTTTACAGTATAATTCACCCCTCCACTTT.

The V gene is TRBV19, the J gene TRBJ2-7, with D perhaps matching TRBD1 (5 bases). The V gene's germline CDR1 is LNHDA and CDR2 SQIVND (reference sequence). V gave up 9 bases and J gave up 3 bases, with 12 bases separating them. The CDR3 loop spans 12 amino acids. The CDR3 region has the DNA TGTGCCAGAGGGGATTTGGGCTACGAGCAGTACGTC. It codes for CARGDLGYEQYV.

The chain has TRBV2 and TRBJ1-5, with D tentatively TRBD1 (6 bases). Trimming removed 6 bases from V and 4 bases from J, with 22 bases in between. The CDR3 extends over 17 amino acids. Germline assignment: CDR1 SNHLY and CDR2 FYNNEI. CDR3 nucleotide sequence: TGTGCCAGCAGCCGTGGGGCTAGGACAGATTATAATCAGCCCCAGCATTTT. It encodes CASSRGARTDYNQPQHF.

This chain uses TRBV7-9 with TRBJ1-1; TRBD1 might be the D (5 bases). Germline lookup yields CDR1 SEHNR and CDR2 FQNEAQ (reference sequence). This CDR3 has 14 residues. V lost 3 bases and J 4 bases, leaving 12 bases between the germline ends. The CDR3 DNA sequence: TGTGCCAGCAGCTTGGGGGGGAGTAGCACTGAAGCTTTCTTT. This sequence encodes CASSLGGSSTEAFF.